These 16 T cell receptor beta chains share one sample of origin, sequenced in a study of cytomegalovirus exposure and HLA in healthy donors. The primer mix had 60 Vbeta and 13 Jbeta primers. This table comes from immunoSEQ multiplex PCR, and its TCRdb copy is limited to in-frame clones, with some not included. In the table there are more than 95,000 clones, 8.5% to 10% of which are singletons. The sequencing input was PBMCs. The receptors originated from a man between 25 and 39 years old in good health and CMV-seronegative.

In this sample, this clone turned up a few times. J is TRBJ1-2 and V is TRBV5-6, with 7 bases fitting TRBD1. Per germline, CDR1 SGHDT and CDR2 YYEEEE. This CDR3 has 16 amino acids. Losses at the gene ends were 2 bases for V and 4 bases for J; bases not matched to a gene: 11. The CDR3 reads CASSFDPGQPFYGYTF. CDR3 nucleotide sequence: TGTGCCAGCAGCTTCGATCCGGGACAGCCGTTCTATGGCTACACCTTC.

On this clone itself: Given the absence of the conserved phenylalanine or tryptophan at the CDR3 end, a read error is likely. The CDR3 loop reads CAISGGQGVNYGYTV. The CDR3 nucleotides read TGTGCCATCAGTGGGGGACAGGGGGTTAACTATGGCTACACCGTC. The gene calls are TRBV10-3 and TRBJ1-2, with 11 positions matching TRBD1. With V trimmed by 4 bases and J by 1 base, 2 bases remained unmatched. The CDR3 sequence is 15 residues long. Germline V gives CDR1 ENHRY, CDR2 SYGVKD.

The genes are TRBV5-1 and TRBJ2-5; weak D call: TRBD2 (5 bases). Germline V gene lookup returns CDR1 SGHRS and CDR2 YFSETQ. The CDR3 is 13 residues long. V shed 7 bases and J shed 3 bases, with 13 bases lying between them. CDR3 nucleotides: TGCGCCAGCGAGGACGAGGGAGAAGAGACCCAGTACTTC. This sequence encodes CASEDEGEETQYF.

The table lists this clone with a few counts. The V call is TRBV4-3, the J call TRBJ2-7; TRBD1 aligns across 10 bases. The germline CDR1 and CDR2 sequences are LGHNA and YSLEER. After removal of 8 bases from V and 6 bases from J, the junction contained 16 bases not matched to a gene. The CDR3 sequence is 16 residues long. In nucleotides, the CDR3 is TGCGCCAGCGACTCCATAACGGGACAGGGGCCTGGCGAGCAGTACTTC. Its protein product is CASDSITGQGPGEQYF.

The J gene is TRBJ2-5, the V gene TRBV7-2; D possibly corresponds to TRBD1 (6 bases). Trimming took 5 bases from V and 7 from J, leaving 8 bases between them. CDR1 is SGHTA and CDR2 is FQGNSA in the germline V gene. The length of the CDR3 is 11 residues. The DNA for the CDR3 is TGTGCCAGCAGCACCAGGGGGACCCAGTACTTC. Protein: CASSTRGTQYF.

The CDR3 DNA is TGTGCTAGTGGTTTGGAGCGGGACCAGCCCCAGCATTTT. Translated, it gives CASGLERDQPQHF. The chain recombines TRBV12-5 with TRBJ1-5; perhaps TRBD1 as D (5 bases). V gave up 1 base and J gave up 7 bases, with 8 bases separating them. Germline V CDR1 and CDR2: LGHNT, FRNRAP. The CDR3 spans 13 residues.

In this sample, this clone turned up a few times. The rearrangement joins TRBV2 to TRBJ1-2; 10 positions match TRBD1. Trimming took 5 bases from V and 8 from J; bases not matched to a gene: 14. CDR1 and CDR2 (germline): SNHLY, FYNNEI. The CDR3 contains 16 residues. The DNA of the CDR3 is TGTGCCAGCAGTCCGATAAGAACCGGGACAGGGGTAGGCTACACCTTC. Its protein is CASSPIRTGTGVGYTF.

This clone was recorded a few times. CDR3 sequence reads: CASSLRGYTF. CDR3 DNA sequence: TGTGCCAGCAGCTTACGTGGCTACACCTTC. V gene TRBV7-8 combines with J gene TRBJ1-2; no clear D gene. CDR1 and CDR2 from the germline V gene are SGHVS and FQNEAQ. V was cut by 2 bases and J by 7 bases, with 2 bases left in between. This CDR3 is 10 amino acids long.

V and J are TRBV4-3 and TRBJ2-3; 7 positions match TRBD1. There are 20 residues in the CDR3. Germline V gene lookup returns CDR1 LGHNA and CDR2 YSLEER. V shed 0 bases and J 0 bases; nucleotides not matched to a gene: 15. In nucleotides, the CDR3 is TGCGCCAGCAGCCAAGATCTTTTGGGCAGGGGGAGATCTAGCACAGATACGCAGTATTTT. Translating gives CASSQDLLGRGRSSTDTQYF.

This clone was detected only a few times. The rearrangement links TRBV28 to TRBJ1-5, with 7 nucleotides matching TRBD1. This CDR3 contains 15 residues. Germline V gene data show CDR1 as MDHEN and CDR2 as SYDVKM. With V trimmed by 6 bases and J by 4 bases, 9 bases remained unmatched. CDR3 nucleotide sequence: TGTGCCAGCAGCTTCGGACAGGTAAAAAATCAGCCCCAGCATTTT. It yields the protein CASSFGQVKNQPQHF.

This clone was counted between two and nine times. The J gene is TRBJ1-1, the V gene TRBV7-8; 9 bases align to TRBD1. The CDR3 sequence is 15 residues long. Per germline, CDR1 SGHVS and CDR2 FQNEAQ. V was clipped by 5 bases and J by 5 bases; unmatched bases: 9. The CDR3 nucleotides read TGTGCCAGCAGCACAAGACAGGGGGGCGAGACTGAAGCTTTCTTT. Translated: CASSTRQGGETEAFF.

The chain uses TRBV5-4 and TRBJ2-3; 10 nucleotides agree with TRBD2. CDR3 length: 15 residues. CDR1 and CDR2 (germline): SGHNT, YYREEE (reference sequence). Losses at the gene ends were 2 bases for V and 5 bases for J; bases not matched to a gene: 5. The CDR3 nucleotides read TGTGCCAGCAGCTTAGCGGGAGGGCCGGGAGATACGCAGTATTTT. Protein: CASSLAGGPGDTQYF.

This clone was seen a few times. The chain uses TRBV19 and TRBJ2-3; 14 bases line up with TRBD2. Germline assignment: CDR1 LNHDA and CDR2 SQIVND (reference sequence). V was pared by 6 bases and J by 6 bases, with 8 bases of the junction left unmatched. The CDR3 totals 16 residues. The CDR3 here is CASRGLAGALRDTQYF. In nucleotides, the CDR3 is TGTGCCAGTAGGGGACTAGCGGGGGCCCTGCGTGATACGCAGTATTTT.

The rearrangement uses TRBV4-3 and TRBJ1-4, with a tentative D call TRBD1 (5 bases). This CDR3 is 15 amino acids long. The germline V gene encodes CDR1 LGHNA and CDR2 YSLEER. Trimming stripped 0 bases from V and 4 bases from J, with 9 bases between. The CDR3 DNA sequence: TGCGCCAGCAGCCAAGATAGGGGTTTTAATGAAAAACTGTTTTTT. It is translated as CASSQDRGFNEKLFF.

The sample holds a few counts of this clone. The J gene is TRBJ2-1, the V gene TRBV21-1; the table's D call of TRBD2 was not tested on the DNA. TRBV21-1 is an annotated pseudogene. The CDR3 contains 12 residues. The CDR3 DNA reads as TGTGCCAGCAGGAGACTAGCGTCGGAGCAGTTCTTC. Protein product: CASRRLASEQFF.

The chain recombines TRBV10-3 with TRBJ1-3; D is unresolved. Germline V gene data show CDR1 as ENHRY and CDR2 as SYGVKD. V gave up 3 bases and J gave up 0 bases, with 9 bases separating them. The length of the CDR3 is 15 residues. The CDR3 DNA is TGTGCCATCAGTGACCCCCAGGACTCTGGAAACACCATATATTTT. This codes for CAISDPQDSGNTIYF.